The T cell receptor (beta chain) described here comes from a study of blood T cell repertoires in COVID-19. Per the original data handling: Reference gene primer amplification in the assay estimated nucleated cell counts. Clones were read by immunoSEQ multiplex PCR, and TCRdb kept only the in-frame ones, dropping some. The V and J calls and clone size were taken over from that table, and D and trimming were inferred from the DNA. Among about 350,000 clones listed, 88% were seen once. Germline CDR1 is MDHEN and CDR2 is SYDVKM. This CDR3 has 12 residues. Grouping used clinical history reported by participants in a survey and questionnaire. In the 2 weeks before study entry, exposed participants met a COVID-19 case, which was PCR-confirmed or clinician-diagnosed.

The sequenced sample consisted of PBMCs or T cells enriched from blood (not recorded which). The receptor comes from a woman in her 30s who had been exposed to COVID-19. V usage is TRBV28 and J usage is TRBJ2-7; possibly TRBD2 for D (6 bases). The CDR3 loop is CATYAGPYEQYF. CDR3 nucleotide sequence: TGTGCAACCTACGCGGGACCCTACGAGCAGTACTTC.